What follows describes a single TCR beta chain. Sequencing used immunoSEQ multiplex PCR; TCRdb keeps in-frame clones, though not all of them. The table lists about 180,000 clones, 75% to 80% of them singletons. The data were obtained in a study of blood T cell repertoires in COVID-19. Study at large: COVID-19 samples collected from the United States, Italy and Spain covered acute and convalescent phases. PBMCs, B-cell-depleted T cells, or T cells were the source of the cDNA or gDNA that made up the material.

V lost 1 base and J lost 6, with 9 bases in between. Germline CDR1 and CDR2: SGHNT and YENEEA. The CDR3 is 14 amino acids. The chain links TRBV11-3 to TRBJ2-2; D perhaps matches TRBD1 (6 bases). This sequence originates from a woman in her 70s with acute or convalescent COVID-19. Sequenced input: peripheral blood. The CDR3 region is CASSLGTAPGELFF. The CDR3 region has the DNA TGTGCCAGCAGCTTAGGGACAGCCCCCGGGGAGCTGTTTTTT.